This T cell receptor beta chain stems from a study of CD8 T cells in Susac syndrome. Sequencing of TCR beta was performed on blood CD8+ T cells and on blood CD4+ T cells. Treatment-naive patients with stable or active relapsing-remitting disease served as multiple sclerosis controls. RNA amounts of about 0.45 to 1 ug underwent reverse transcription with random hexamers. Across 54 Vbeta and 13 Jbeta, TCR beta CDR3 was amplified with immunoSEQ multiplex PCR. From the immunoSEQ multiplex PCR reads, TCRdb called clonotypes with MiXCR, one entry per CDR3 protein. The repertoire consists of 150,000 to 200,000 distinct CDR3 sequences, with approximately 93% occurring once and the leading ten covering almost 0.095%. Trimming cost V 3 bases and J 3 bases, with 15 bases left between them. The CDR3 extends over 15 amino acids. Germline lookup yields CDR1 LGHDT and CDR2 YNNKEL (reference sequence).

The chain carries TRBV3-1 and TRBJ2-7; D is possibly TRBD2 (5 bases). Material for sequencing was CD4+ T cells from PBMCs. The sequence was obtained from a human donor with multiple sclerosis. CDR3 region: CASSQYRIASYEQYF. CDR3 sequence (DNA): TGTGCCAGCAGCCAGTATCGGATAGCGAGCTACGAGCAGTACTTC.